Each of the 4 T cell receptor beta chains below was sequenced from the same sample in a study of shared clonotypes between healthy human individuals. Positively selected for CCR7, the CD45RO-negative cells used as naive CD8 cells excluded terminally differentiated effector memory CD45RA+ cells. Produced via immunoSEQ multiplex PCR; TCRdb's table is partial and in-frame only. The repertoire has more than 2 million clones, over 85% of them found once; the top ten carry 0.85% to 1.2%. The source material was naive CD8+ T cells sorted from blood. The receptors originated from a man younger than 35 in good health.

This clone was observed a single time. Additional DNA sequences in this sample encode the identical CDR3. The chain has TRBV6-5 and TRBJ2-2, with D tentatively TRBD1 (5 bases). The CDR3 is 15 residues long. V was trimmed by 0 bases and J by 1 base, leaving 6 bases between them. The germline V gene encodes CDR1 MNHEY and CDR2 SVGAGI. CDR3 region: CASSYSGENTGELFF. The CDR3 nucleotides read TGTGCCAGCAGTTACTCAGGGGAGAACACCGGGGAGCTGTTTTTT.

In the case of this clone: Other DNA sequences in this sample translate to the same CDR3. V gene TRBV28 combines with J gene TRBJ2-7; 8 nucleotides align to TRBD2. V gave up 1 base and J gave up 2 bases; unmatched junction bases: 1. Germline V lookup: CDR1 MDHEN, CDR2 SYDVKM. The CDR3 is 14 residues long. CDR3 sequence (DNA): TGTGCCAGCAGTTTATTAGCGGGGACCTACGAGCAGTACTTC. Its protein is CASSLLAGTYEQYF.

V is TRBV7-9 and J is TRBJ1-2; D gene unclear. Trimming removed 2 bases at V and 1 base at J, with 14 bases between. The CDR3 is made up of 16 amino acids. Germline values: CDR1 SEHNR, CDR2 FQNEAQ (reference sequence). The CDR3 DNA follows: TGTGCCAGCAGCTTATTGGGAGCGGGGTTTAACTATGGCTACACCTTC. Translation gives CASSLLGAGFNYGYTF. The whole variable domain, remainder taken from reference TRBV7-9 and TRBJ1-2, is DTGVSQNPRHKITKRGQNVTFRCDPISEHNRLYWYRQTLGQGPEFLTYFQNEAQLEKSRLLSDRFSAERPKGSFSTLEIQRTEQGDSAMYLCASSLLGAGFNYGYTFGSGTRLTVV.

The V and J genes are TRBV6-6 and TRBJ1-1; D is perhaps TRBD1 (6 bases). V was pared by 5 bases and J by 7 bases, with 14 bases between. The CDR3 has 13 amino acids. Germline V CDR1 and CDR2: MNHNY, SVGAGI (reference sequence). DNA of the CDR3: TGTGCCAGCAGTGATCGGGGACATGGTGAAGCTTTCTTT. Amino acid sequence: CASSDRGHGEAFF.